A selection of T cell receptor beta chains follows, all from one sample in a study of shared clonotypes between healthy human individuals. Only in-frame clones appear in the TCRdb table, and some are missing; sequencing was by immunoSEQ multiplex PCR. The sample consists of around 700,000 clones, 72% of them appearing once. What was sequenced was memory CD4+ T cells sorted from blood. Receptors were obtained from a woman in her twenties or thirties in good health. Each CDR3 is given with its conserved first and last residue. The order of the fields is CDR3 DNA, CDR3 protein, D gene, J gene, clone size, V gene. The D gene is left open where the match is weak. Size is omitted from some rows. Given values are once, few, many or a class for expanded clones.

DNA: TGCAGCTCCTCTAGCGGGAGCACAGATACGCAGTATTTT
CDR3: CSSSSGSTDTQYF
D: TRBD2
J: TRBJ2-3
size: NA
V: TRBV29-1

DNA: TGCAGCGGCCGGGACAATGAGCAGTTCTTC
CDR3: CSGRDNEQFF
D: NA
J: TRBJ2-1
size: once
V: TRBV29-1

DNA: TGCGCCAGCAGTAGGGACAGGGGGCCGAACACAGATACGCAGTATTTT
CDR3: CASSRDRGPNTDTQYF
D: TRBD1
J: TRBJ2-3
size: NA
V: TRBV10-1

DNA: TGTGCCAGCAGCTTACGAGGAGCCGGACAGGCCGCTAACTATGGCTACACCTTC
CDR3: CASSLRGAGQAANYGYTF
D: TRBD1
J: TRBJ1-2
size: once
V: TRBV7-8

DNA: TGCGCCAGCAGCTTGGGACAGGAGCTTGGTACCATATATTTT
CDR3: CASSLGQELGTIYF
D: NA
J: TRBJ1-3
size: NA
V: TRBV5-1

DNA: TGTGCCAGCAGTTTAAGGACAGGAGCACCCACAGATACGCAGTATTTT
CDR3: CASSLRTGAPTDTQYF
D: TRBD1
J: TRBJ2-3
size: NA
V: TRBV28

DNA: TGCGCCAGCAGCCACGGTGGACTAGCGGGAGGGGAGCAGTACTTC
CDR3: CASSHGGLAGGEQYF
D: TRBD2
J: TRBJ2-7
size: once
V: TRBV4-1

DNA: TGCGCCAGCAGCCAGGGGAGCACAGATACGCAGTATTTT
CDR3: CASSQGSTDTQYF
D: NA
J: TRBJ2-3
size: NA
V: TRBV4-1

DNA: TGTGCCTGGAGAAAGATCACAGGGTTGAACACTGAAGCTTTCTTT
CDR3: CAWRKITGLNTEAFF
D: NA
J: TRBJ1-1
size: NA
V: TRBV30

DNA: TGTGCCACCAGCAGAGAGCGAAAGGGGATGAACACTGAAGCTTTCTTT
CDR3: CATSRERKGMNTEAFF
D: NA
J: TRBJ1-1
size: NA
V: TRBV15

DNA: TGTGCCAGCAGTTCCCCGTACGGACAGGGCGGTGAAGCTTTCTTT
CDR3: CASSSPYGQGGEAFF
D: TRBD1
J: TRBJ1-1
size: NA
V: TRBV28

DNA: TGCAGCGTTGAAGGGACTAGCACCGGGGAGCTGTTTTTT
CDR3: CSVEGTSTGELFF
D: TRBD2
J: TRBJ2-2
size: NA
V: TRBV29-1

DNA: TGTGCCAGCAGCTTTACAACCGCCTATGGCTACACCTTC
CDR3: CASSFTTAYGYTF
D: NA
J: TRBJ1-2
size: NA
V: TRBV5-4

DNA: TGTGCCAGCAGGGGGTTGAATGAAAAACTGTTTTTT
CDR3: CASRGLNEKLFF
D: NA
J: TRBJ1-4
size: NA
V: TRBV28

DNA: TGTGCCAGTAGTAGAAAGAGACAGGGCTTCAACGAGCAGTACTTC
CDR3: CASSRKRQGFNEQYF
D: TRBD1
J: TRBJ2-7
size: NA
V: TRBV19

DNA: TGCGCCAGCAGCTTGGCCGGACTAGCGGCGGGAGATACGCAGTATTTT
CDR3: CASSLAGLAAGDTQYF
D: TRBD2
J: TRBJ2-3
size: NA
V: TRBV5-1

DNA: TGCGCCAGCAGGTGGCAGCCCGGGGCGGAGACCCAGTACTTC
CDR3: CASRWQPGAETQYF
D: NA
J: TRBJ2-5
size: few
V: TRBV5-1

DNA: TGTGCCAGCTCGCGAACAGGGGATCATCAGTACTTC
CDR3: CASSRTGDHQYF
D: TRBD1
J: TRBJ2-4
size: few
V: TRBV18

DNA: TGCGCCAGCAGCTTAGCGGTTGGCACCTACGAGCAGTACTTC
CDR3: CASSLAVGTYEQYF
D: NA
J: TRBJ2-7
size: few
V: TRBV5-1

DNA: TGCGCCAGCAGCTTCGGATCAGAGACCCAGTACTTC
CDR3: CASSFGSETQYF
D: NA
J: TRBJ2-5
size: NA
V: TRBV5-1

DNA: TGTGCCAGCAGCTTGGGCCAGACGACAACTAATGAAAAACTGTTTTTT
CDR3: CASSLGQTTTNEKLFF
D: NA
J: TRBJ1-4
size: once
V: TRBV7-8

DNA: TGTGCCAGCAGCCGGGACAGGGGTAATGAAAAACTGTTTTTT
CDR3: CASSRDRGNEKLFF
D: TRBD1
J: TRBJ1-4
size: few
V: TRBV7-9

DNA: TGCGCCAGCAGCCAAGCCTCGACTGGGTACACTGAAGCTTTCTTT
CDR3: CASSQASTGYTEAFF
D: NA
J: TRBJ1-1
size: NA
V: TRBV4-1

DNA: TGTGCCAGCAGCTTACCAGGGGCGCAAGGACTGGGTGGCTACACCTTC
CDR3: CASSLPGAQGLGGYTF
D: NA
J: TRBJ1-2
size: NA
V: TRBV5-5

DNA: TGTGCCAGTAGTATATTAGCGGGAAGGAATGAGCAGTTCTTC
CDR3: CASSILAGRNEQFF
D: TRBD2
J: TRBJ2-1
size: NA
V: TRBV19

DNA: TGTGCCAGCAGTGACCCCGTAGACCGGACCGGGGAGCTGTTTTTT
CDR3: CASSDPVDRTGELFF
D: NA
J: TRBJ2-2
size: NA
V: TRBV25-1

DNA: TGCGCCAGCAGCATATGGACTAGCGGCTCCGGATCTACGAATACGCAGTATTTT
CDR3: CASSIWTSGSGSTNTQYF
D: TRBD2
J: TRBJ2-3
size: NA
V: TRBV5-1

DNA: TGTGCCAGCAGCTTACCGACGGATGGGGAGAACACTGAAGCTTTCTTT
CDR3: CASSLPTDGENTEAFF
D: NA
J: TRBJ1-1
size: NA
V: TRBV11-2

DNA: TGTGCCAGCAGCTCGGGGGACTCCTACGAGCAGTACTTC
CDR3: CASSSGDSYEQYF
D: NA
J: TRBJ2-7
size: NA
V: TRBV5-4

DNA: TGTGCCAGCAGGCCCGGGCTGCTCCTGACACCCACAGATACGCAGTATTTT
CDR3: CASRPGLLLTPTDTQYF
D: NA
J: TRBJ2-3
size: few
V: TRBV27

DNA: TGTGCCAGCAGTTGGGACAGGGAAAACAATGAGCAGTTCTTC
CDR3: CASSWDRENNEQFF
D: TRBD1
J: TRBJ2-1
size: many
V: TRBV6-5

DNA: TGTGCCAGCTCACGTGACAGGGTTTTGGGCAATGAGCAGTTCTTC
CDR3: CASSRDRVLGNEQFF
D: TRBD1
J: TRBJ2-1
size: NA
V: TRBV18

DNA: TGTGCCAGCAGTTCCACAGGGGTCTACGAGCAGTACTTC
CDR3: CASSSTGVYEQYF
D: TRBD1
J: TRBJ2-7
size: few
V: TRBV28

DNA: TGCGCCAGCAGCTCACTAGCGGGAGGCAATGAGCAGTTCTTC
CDR3: CASSSLAGGNEQFF
D: TRBD2
J: TRBJ2-1
size: NA
V: TRBV5-1

DNA: TGTGCCAGCAGCTTCGAGGGCAATGAGCAGTTCTTC
CDR3: CASSFEGNEQFF
D: NA
J: TRBJ2-1
size: few
V: TRBV7-2

DNA: TGTGCCAGCAGTGCGGTTAGCAATCAGCCCCAGCATTTT
CDR3: CASSAVSNQPQHF
D: NA
J: TRBJ1-5
size: NA
V: TRBV6-1

DNA: TGTGCCAGCAGTGAATGGGGGGTTAGGGTTCTCTACGAGCAGTACTTC
CDR3: CASSEWGVRVLYEQYF
D: NA
J: TRBJ2-7
size: NA
V: TRBV2

DNA: TGCGCCAGCAGCCAACCCTCGGGACAGAGGAACAATCAGCCCCAGCATTTT
CDR3: CASSQPSGQRNNQPQHF
D: TRBD1
J: TRBJ1-5
size: NA
V: TRBV4-1

DNA: TGTGCCATCAGTGTCAACGTTGGGCGGAACTATGGCTACACCTTC
CDR3: CAISVNVGRNYGYTF
D: NA
J: TRBJ1-2
size: NA
V: TRBV10-3

DNA: TGCGCCAGCAGCCTACCGGACAGGGGTTATGTAGAGCAGTACTTC
CDR3: CASSLPDRGYVEQYF
D: TRBD1
J: TRBJ2-7
size: once
V: TRBV5-1

DNA: TGTGCCAGCAGCTTGAGGGACAGCTATAGCAATCAGCCCCAGCATTTT
CDR3: CASSLRDSYSNQPQHF
D: TRBD1
J: TRBJ1-5
size: NA
V: TRBV5-5

DNA: TGTGCCTGGGGTTTTAGAGATTCACCCCTCCACTTT
CDR3: CAWGFRDSPLHF
D: NA
J: TRBJ1-6
size: NA
V: TRBV30

DNA: TGTGCCAGCAGTTTGGGACAGACCGAGCAGTACTTC
CDR3: CASSLGQTEQYF
D: TRBD1
J: TRBJ2-7
size: NA
V: TRBV28

DNA: TGTGCCAGCAGTTTATCGATGGTGCGGGGGGAGCTGTTTTTT
CDR3: CASSLSMVRGELFF
D: NA
J: TRBJ2-2
size: NA
V: TRBV28

DNA: TGCGCCAGCGGCACAGGGGGTTCAGATACGCAGTATTTT
CDR3: CASGTGGSDTQYF
D: TRBD1
J: TRBJ2-3
size: NA
V: TRBV5-1

DNA: TGTGCCAGCCGTGGGACTAGCGGGAGGTTGACAGATACGCAGTATTTT
CDR3: CASRGTSGRLTDTQYF
D: TRBD2
J: TRBJ2-3
size: NA
V: TRBV7-2

DNA: TGTGCCAGCAGCTTGGTTACTAGCGCACAAGAGACCCAGTACTTC
CDR3: CASSLVTSAQETQYF
D: TRBD2
J: TRBJ2-5
size: NA
V: TRBV5-4